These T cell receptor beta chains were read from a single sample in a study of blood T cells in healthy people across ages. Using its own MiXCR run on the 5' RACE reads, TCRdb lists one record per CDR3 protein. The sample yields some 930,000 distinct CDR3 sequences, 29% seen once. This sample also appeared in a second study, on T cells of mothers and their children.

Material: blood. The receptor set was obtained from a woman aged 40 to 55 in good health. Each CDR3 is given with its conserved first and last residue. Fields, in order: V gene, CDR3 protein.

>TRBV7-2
CASSLFGNYGYTF
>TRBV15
CATSSEVGGYTF
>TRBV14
CASSQKGGLAWFTDTQYF
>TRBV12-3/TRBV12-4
CASSPSGSGETQYF
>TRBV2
CASSGGRGSLKPQHF
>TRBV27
CASSGRGRANVLTF
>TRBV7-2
CASSSRATQYF
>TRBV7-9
CASSSGVDGYGYTF
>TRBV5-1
CASSLGDRGSQETQYF
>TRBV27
CASSLLADRNTEAFF
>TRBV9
CASSVDTDYGYTF